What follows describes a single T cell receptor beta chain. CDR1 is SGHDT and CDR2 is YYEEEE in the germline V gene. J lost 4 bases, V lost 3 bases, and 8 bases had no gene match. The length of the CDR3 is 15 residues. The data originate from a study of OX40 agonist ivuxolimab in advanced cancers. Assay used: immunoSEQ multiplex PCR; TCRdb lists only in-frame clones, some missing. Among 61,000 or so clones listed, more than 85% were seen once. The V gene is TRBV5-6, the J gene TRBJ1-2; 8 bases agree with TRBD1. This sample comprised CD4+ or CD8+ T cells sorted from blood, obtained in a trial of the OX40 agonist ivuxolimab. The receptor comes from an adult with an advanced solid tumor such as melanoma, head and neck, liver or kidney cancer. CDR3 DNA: TGTGCCAGCAGCTCGAATCAGGGGGCAGGCTATGGCTACACCTTC. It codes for CASSSNQGAGYGYTF. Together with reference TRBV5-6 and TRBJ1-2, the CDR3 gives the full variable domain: DAGVTQSPTHLIKTRGQQVTLRCSPKSGHDTVSWYQQALGQGPQFIFQYYEEEERQRGNFPDRFSGHQFPNYSSELNVNALLLGDSALYLCASSSNQGAGYGYTFGSGTRLTVV.